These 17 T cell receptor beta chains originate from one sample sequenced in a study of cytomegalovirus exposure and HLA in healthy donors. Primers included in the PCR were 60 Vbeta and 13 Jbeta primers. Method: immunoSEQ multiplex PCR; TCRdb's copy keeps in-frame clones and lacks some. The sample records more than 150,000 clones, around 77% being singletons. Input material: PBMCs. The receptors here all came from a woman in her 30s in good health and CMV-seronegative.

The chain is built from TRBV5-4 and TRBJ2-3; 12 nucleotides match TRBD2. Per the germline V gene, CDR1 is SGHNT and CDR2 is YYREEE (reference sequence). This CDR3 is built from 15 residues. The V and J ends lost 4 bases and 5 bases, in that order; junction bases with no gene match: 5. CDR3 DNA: TGTGCCAGCAGCCCTGGACTAGCGGGGATAGATACGCAGTATTTT. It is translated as CASSPGLAGIDTQYF.

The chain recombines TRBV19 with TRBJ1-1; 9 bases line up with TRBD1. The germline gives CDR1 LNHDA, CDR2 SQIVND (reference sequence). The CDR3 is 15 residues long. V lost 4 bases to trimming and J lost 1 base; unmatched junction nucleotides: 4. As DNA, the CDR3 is TGTGCCAGTAGTAAGGGACAGGGTCGGAACACTGAAGCTTTCTTT. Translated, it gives CASSKGQGRNTEAFF.

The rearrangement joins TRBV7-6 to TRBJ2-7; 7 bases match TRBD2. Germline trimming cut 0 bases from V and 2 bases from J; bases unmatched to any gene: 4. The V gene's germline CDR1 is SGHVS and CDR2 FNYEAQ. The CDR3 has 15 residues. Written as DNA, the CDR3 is TGTGCCAGCAGCTTAGCTGTGGGGGGGGCCTACGAGCAGTACTTC. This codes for CASSLAVGGAYEQYF.

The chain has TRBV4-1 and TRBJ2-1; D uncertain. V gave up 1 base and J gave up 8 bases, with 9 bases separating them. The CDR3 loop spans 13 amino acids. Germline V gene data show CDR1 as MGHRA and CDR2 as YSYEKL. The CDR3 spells CASSQGVGYEQFF. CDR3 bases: TGCGCCAGCAGCCAAGGGGTGGGCTATGAGCAGTTCTTC.

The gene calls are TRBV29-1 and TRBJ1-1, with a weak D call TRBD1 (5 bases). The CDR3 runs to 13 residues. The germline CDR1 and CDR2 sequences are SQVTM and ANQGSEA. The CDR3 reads CTPTTRTNTEAFF. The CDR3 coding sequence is TGCACTCCTACGACTCGGACAAACACTGAAGCTTTCTTT.

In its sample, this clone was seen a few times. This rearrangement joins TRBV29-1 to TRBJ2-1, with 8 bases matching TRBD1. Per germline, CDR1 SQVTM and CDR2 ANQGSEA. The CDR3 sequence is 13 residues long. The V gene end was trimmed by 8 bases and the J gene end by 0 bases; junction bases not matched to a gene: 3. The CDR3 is CSSTGGSYNEQFF. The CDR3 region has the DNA TGCAGCTCCACAGGGGGCTCCTACAATGAGCAGTTCTTC.

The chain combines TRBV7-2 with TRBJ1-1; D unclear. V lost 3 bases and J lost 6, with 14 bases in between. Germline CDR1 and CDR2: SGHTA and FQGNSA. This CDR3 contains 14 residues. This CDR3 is CASSLDSGRAEAFF. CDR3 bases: TGTGCCAGCAGCTTGGATTCCGGCCGGGCTGAAGCTTTCTTT.

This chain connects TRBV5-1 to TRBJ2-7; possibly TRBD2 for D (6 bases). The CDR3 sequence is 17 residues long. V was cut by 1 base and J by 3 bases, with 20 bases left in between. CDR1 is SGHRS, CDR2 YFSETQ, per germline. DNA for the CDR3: TGCGCCAGCAGCTTGTCAAACTCGGCGGGGATATTCTACGAGCAGTACTTC. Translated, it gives CASSLSNSAGIFYEQYF.

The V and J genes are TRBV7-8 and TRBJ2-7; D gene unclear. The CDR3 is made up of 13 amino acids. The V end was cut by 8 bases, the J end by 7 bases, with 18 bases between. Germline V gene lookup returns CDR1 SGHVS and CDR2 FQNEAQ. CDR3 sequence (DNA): TGTGCCAGCGCGCCCAATTTTGAGAGGGAGCAGTACTTC. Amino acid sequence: CASAPNFEREQYF.

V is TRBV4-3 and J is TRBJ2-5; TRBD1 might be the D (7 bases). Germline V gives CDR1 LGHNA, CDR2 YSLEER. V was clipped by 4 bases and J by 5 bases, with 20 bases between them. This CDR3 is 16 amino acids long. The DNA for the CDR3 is TGCGCCAGCAGCCCCGATGGGGCAGGGGGGAGGGAGACCCAGTACTTC. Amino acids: CASSPDGAGGRETQYF.

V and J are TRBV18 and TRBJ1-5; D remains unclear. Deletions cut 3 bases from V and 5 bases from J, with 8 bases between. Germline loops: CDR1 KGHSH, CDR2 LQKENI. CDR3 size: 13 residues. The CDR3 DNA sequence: TGTGCCAGCTCACCGCGGTCGCATCAGCCCCAGCATTTT. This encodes CASSPRSHQPQHF.

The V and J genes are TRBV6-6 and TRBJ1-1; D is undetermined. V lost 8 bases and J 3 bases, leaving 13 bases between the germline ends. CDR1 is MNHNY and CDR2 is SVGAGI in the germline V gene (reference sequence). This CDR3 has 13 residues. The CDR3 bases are TGTGCCAGCGGGTACGAGGCAGACACTGAAGCTTTCTTT. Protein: CASGYEADTEAFF.

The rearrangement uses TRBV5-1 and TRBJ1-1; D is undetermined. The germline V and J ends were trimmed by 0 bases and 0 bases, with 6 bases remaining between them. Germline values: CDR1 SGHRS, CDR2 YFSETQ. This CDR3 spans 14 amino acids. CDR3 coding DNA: TGCGCCAGCAGCTTGGTTGTAATGAACACTGAAGCTTTCTTT. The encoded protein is CASSLVVMNTEAFF.

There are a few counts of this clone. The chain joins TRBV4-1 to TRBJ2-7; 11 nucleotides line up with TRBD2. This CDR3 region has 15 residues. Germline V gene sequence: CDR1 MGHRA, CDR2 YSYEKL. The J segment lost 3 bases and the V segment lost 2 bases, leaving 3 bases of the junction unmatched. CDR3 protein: CASSQLLAGDYEQYF. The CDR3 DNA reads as TGCGCCAGCAGCCAACTACTAGCGGGGGACTACGAGCAGTACTTC.

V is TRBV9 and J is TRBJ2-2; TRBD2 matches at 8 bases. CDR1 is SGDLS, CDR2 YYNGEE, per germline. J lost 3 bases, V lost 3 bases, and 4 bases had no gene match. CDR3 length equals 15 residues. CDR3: CASSDRLAYTGELFF. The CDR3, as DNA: TGTGCCAGCAGCGACCGACTAGCGTACACCGGGGAGCTGTTTTTT. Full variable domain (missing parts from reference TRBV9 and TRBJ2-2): DSGVTQTPKHLITATGQRVTLRCSPRSGDLSVYWYQQSLDQGLQFLIQYYNGEERAKGNILERFSAQQFPDLHSELNLSSLELGDSALYFCASSDRLAYTGELFFGEGSRLTVL.

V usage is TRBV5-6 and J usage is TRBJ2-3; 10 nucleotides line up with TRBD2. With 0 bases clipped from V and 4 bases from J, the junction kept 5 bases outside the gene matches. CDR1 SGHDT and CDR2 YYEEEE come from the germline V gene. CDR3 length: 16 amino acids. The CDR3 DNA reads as TGTGCCAGCAGCTTGGGCGCCAGCGGGGGGGCAGATACGCAGTATTTT. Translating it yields CASSLGASGGADTQYF.

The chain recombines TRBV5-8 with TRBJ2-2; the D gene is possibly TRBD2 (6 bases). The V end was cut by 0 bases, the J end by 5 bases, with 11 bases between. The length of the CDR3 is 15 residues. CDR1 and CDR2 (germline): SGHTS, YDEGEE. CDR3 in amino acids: CASSLARGWTGELFF. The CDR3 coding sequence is TGTGCCAGCAGCTTGGCGCGGGGATGGACCGGGGAGCTGTTTTTT.